This TCR beta chain was sequenced for a study of a mutant IDH1 vaccine in newly diagnosed glioma. For the study at large: Treated individuals were roughly 62% male and roughly 40% female, averaging 40.4 years of age.

Time point meaning: baseline, week 1 (first vaccination visit). Sample treatment: pre-vaccination baseline after standard-of-care therapy. Study-level results: Shifts in the top peripheral T cell clonotypes seemed unrelated to pseudoprogression.

The method was immunoSEQ multiplex PCR; TCRdb's version includes in-frame clones alone and lacks a portion of them. The sample yields 20,000 to 25,000 clones, around 85% seen once. Germline V gives CDR1 SGDLS, CDR2 YYNGEE. V was pared by 4 bases and J by 6 bases, with 11 bases of the junction left unmatched. The CDR3 runs to 15 residues. On this clone: Its target is not known.

The source was PBMCs, collected from a glioma patient treated with radiotherapy, temozolomide or both. The TCR comes from a man aged 40-49 years with glioma. V usage is TRBV9 and J usage is TRBJ1-1, with 8 nucleotides matching TRBD1. CDR3 sequence reads: CASSLSWTGSAEAFF. DNA for the CDR3: TGTGCCAGCAGCCTCTCATGGACAGGGAGCGCTGAAGCTTTCTTT.